This is a list of T cell receptor beta chains from one sample in a study of regulatory T cells in long-lasting Graves disease. TCRdb analysed the multiplex PCR reads with MiXCR anew, one entry per CDR3 protein. The sample yields roughly 500,000 distinct CDR3 sequences, 13% seen once. The same sample was also studied in work on T cells in Graves' hyperthyroidism and ophthalmopathy.

Sequencing used peripheral blood mononuclear cells (PBMCs), obtained at new diagnosis, from a patient treated with antithyroid drugs. The receptor set was obtained from a man in his thirties or forties with Graves disease. Each CDR3 is given with its conserved first and last residue. A D gene is named only where the DNA matches it firmly. Size tells how often a clone was seen (once, few, many) or the class of an expanded clone, and some rows leave it out.

clone_size	d_call	v_call	j_call	cdr3_aa	cdr3_nt
.	.	TRBV14	TRBJ2-1	CASSHGGTSYNEQFF	TGTGCCAGCAGCCACGGCGGGACTTCCTACAATGAGCAGTTCTTC
few	.	TRBV4-1	TRBJ1-5	CASSQEPGGWQPQHF	TGCGCCAGCAGCCAAGAACCCGGGGGCTGGCAGCCCCAGCATTTT
.	.	TRBV6-1	TRBJ2-3	CASTKGGSTRSTDTQYF	TGTGCCAGCACCAAAGGTGGGAGCACCCGTAGCACAGATACGCAGTATTTT
few	TRBD1	TRBV6-1	TRBJ1-1	CASSQKTGEGTEAFF	TGTGCCAGCAGTCAAAAGACAGGGGAGGGTACTGAAGCTTTCTTT
many	TRBD2	TRBV11-1	TRBJ2-1	CASRETSGDNEQFF	TGTGCCAGCAGAGAAACTAGCGGGGACAATGAGCAGTTCTTC
.	TRBD2	TRBV4-2	TRBJ2-3	CASSQDLGLRTDTQYF	TGTGCCAGCAGCCAAGATTTGGGACTACGCACAGATACGCAGTATTTT
.	.	TRBV7-2	TRBJ2-5	CASSPSGGQYF	TGTGCCAGCAGCCCCTCCGGAGGCCAGTACTTC
many	.	TRBV2	TRBJ2-1	CASAAAAVLNEQFF	TGTGCCTCCGCCGCGGCGGCAGTTTTAAATGAGCAGTTCTTC
many	TRBD1	TRBV5-1	TRBJ2-1	CASSLDRGADSYNEQFF	TGCGCCAGCAGCTTGGACAGGGGCGCAGACTCCTACAATGAGCAGTTCTTC
many	.	TRBV7-2	TRBJ2-3	CASSPPPDSDTQYF	TGTGCCAGCAGCCCACCTCCCGACTCAGATACGCAGTATTTT
many	.	TRBV2	TRBJ2-3	CASSRRRESTDTQYF	TGTGCCAGCAGTAGGAGGCGCGAAAGCACAGATACGCAGTATTTT
many	TRBD1	TRBV25-1	TRBJ2-7	CASSEFKGGTGEVEQYF	TGTGCCAGCAGTGAATTCAAAGGCGGGACAGGGGAGGTCGAGCAGTACTTC
many	TRBD1	TRBV27	TRBJ1-6	CASRSGPGGNSPLHF	TGTGCCAGCAGGAGCGGGCCAGGGGGGAATTCACCCCTCCACTTT
few	.	TRBV20-1	TRBJ2-1	CSANQGYSNEQFF	TGCAGTGCTAACCAGGGGTACAGCAATGAGCAGTTCTTC
many	.	TRBV10-2	TRBJ1-1	CASTPMNTEAFF	TGCGCCAGCACCCCCATGAACACTGAAGCTTTCTTT
many	TRBD2	TRBV7-8	TRBJ2-1	CASSSSSGRSYNEQFF	TGTGCCAGCAGCTCATCTAGCGGGAGATCCTACAATGAGCAGTTCTTC
few	TRBD2	TRBV7-2	TRBJ2-5	CASSQEGLAAKETQYF	TGTGCCAGCAGCCAAGAGGGACTAGCGGCGAAAGAGACCCAGTACTTC
many	.	TRBV30	TRBJ2-7	CAWTLDRPTYEQYF	TGTGCCTGGACCCTAGACAGGCCGACCTACGAGCAGTACTTC
many	.	TRBV12-3/TRBV12-4	TRBJ2-7	CASSSGLEFSYEQYF	TGTGCCAGCAGTTCCGGGCTAGAATTCTCCTACGAGCAGTACTTC
many	.	TRBV7-9	TRBJ1-2	CASSFGPEGGYTF	TGTGCCAGCAGCTTCGGACCCGAGGGGGGCTACACCTTC
many	.	TRBV10-3	TRBJ1-5	CAISDSFYSNQPQHF	TGTGCCATCAGTGATTCGTTCTATAGCAATCAGCCCCAGCATTTT
many	.	TRBV10-3	TRBJ2-7	CAISGGQVGYEQYF	TGTGCCATCAGTGGAGGTCAGGTGGGCTACGAGCAGTACTTC
many	.	TRBV30	TRBJ1-1	CAWTGSLLVPEAFF	TGTGCCTGGACGGGGTCTCTCCTGGTTCCTGAAGCTTTCTTT
many	TRBD1	TRBV20-1	TRBJ2-7	CSAGEGTVSYEQYF	TGCAGCGCCGGAGAGGGGACAGTCTCCTACGAGCAGTACTTC
many	.	TRBV6-1	TRBJ2-5	CARRQEEETQYF	TGTGCCAGAAGACAGGAGGAAGAGACCCAGTACTTC
few	.	TRBV5-6	TRBJ2-5	CASSLRERLLQETQYF	TGTGCCAGCAGCTTGAGAGAGCGTCTACTTCAAGAGACCCAGTACTTC
many	TRBD1	TRBV7-2	TRBJ2-4	CASSLFGTGGNIQYF	TGTGCCAGCAGCTTATTCGGGACAGGGGGCAACATTCAGTACTTC
.	.	TRBV5-1	TRBJ2-1	CASTSRGGAPYNEQFF	TGCGCCAGCACCTCGCGGGGCGGAGCACCCTACAATGAGCAGTTCTTC
few	.	TRBV19	TRBJ1-5	CASSIWGESNQPQHF	TGTGCCAGTAGTATCTGGGGCGAGAGCAATCAGCCCCAGCATTTT
many	TRBD2	TRBV27	TRBJ2-3	CASSLLTSGRTDTQYF	TGTGCCAGCAGTTTGCTTACTAGCGGGAGAACAGATACGCAGTATTTT
many	.	TRBV11-2	TRBJ2-7	CASSPGGGSEQYF	TGTGCCAGCAGCCCCGGAGGAGGAAGCGAGCAGTACTTC
few	TRBD1	TRBV7-9	TRBJ1-5	CASSLSGDRGAPQHF	TGTGCCAGCAGCTTATCGGGGGACAGGGGGGCGCCCCAGCATTTT
.	.	TRBV29-1	TRBJ1-1	CSGSRGFAEAFF	TGCAGCGGATCAAGGGGTTTCGCTGAAGCTTTCTTT